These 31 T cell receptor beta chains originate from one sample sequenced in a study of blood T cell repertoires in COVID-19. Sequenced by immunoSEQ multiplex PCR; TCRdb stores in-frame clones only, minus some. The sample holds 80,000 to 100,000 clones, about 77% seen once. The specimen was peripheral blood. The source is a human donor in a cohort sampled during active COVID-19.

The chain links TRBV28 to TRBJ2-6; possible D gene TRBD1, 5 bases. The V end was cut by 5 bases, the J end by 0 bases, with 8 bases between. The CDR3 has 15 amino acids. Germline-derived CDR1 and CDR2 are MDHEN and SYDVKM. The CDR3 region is CASSVQGSGANVLTF. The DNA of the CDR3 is TGTGCCAGCAGTGTGCAGGGCTCTGGGGCCAACGTCCTGACTTTC.

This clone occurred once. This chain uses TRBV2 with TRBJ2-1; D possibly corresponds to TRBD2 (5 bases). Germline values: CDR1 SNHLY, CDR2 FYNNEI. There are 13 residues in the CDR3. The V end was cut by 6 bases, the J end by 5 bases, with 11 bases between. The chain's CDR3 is CASRGWTDNEQFF. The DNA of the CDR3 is TGTGCCAGCAGGGGATGGACTGACAATGAGCAGTTCTTC.

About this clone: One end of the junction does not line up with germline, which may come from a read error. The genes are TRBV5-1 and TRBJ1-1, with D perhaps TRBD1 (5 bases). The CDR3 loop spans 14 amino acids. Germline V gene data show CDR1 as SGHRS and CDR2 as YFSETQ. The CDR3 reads CARSPGGGNTEAFF. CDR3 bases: TGCGCCCGCAGCCCTGGGGGGGGGAACACTGAAGCTTTCTTT.

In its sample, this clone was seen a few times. CDR3 loop: CASSVGGTSRTYEQYF. DNA of the CDR3: TGTGCCAGCAGCGTGGGGGGGACTAGCCGAACCTACGAGCAGTACTTC. The genes are TRBV7-2 and TRBJ2-7; 9 bases match TRBD2. J gave up 2 bases and V 5 bases, and 10 bases lay outside the gene matches. CDR1 and CDR2 from the germline V gene are SGHTA and FQGNSA. The CDR3 sequence is 16 residues long.

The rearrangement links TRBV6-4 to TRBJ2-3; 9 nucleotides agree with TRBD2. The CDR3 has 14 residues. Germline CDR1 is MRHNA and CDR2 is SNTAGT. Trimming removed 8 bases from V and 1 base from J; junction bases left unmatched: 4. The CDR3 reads CASAASGGTDTQYF. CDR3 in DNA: TGTGCCAGCGCGGCTAGCGGGGGCACAGATACGCAGTATTTT.

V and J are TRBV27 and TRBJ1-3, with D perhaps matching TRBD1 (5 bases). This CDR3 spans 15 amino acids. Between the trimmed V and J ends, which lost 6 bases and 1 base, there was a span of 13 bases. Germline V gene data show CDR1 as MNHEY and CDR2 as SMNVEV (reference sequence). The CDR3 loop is CASSLSGGSGNTIYF. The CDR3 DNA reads TGTGCCAGCAGCCTGTCGGGGGGATCTGGAAACACCATATATTTT.

CDR3: CASSPRTSRSYNEQFF. The CDR3 DNA reads as TGTGCCAGCTCACCAAGGACTAGCAGATCCTACAATGAGCAGTTCTTC. The chain carries TRBV18 and TRBJ2-1, with 8 nucleotides matching TRBD2. The length of the CDR3 is 16 residues. Losses at the gene ends were 2 bases for V and 1 base for J; bases not matched to a gene: 4. CDR1 and CDR2 from the germline V gene are KGHSH and LQKENI.

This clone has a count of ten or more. This chain's CDR3 is CAWDLGEGNIQYF. The CDR3 bases are TGTGCCTGGGACCTTGGGGAGGGGAACATTCAGTACTTC. The V call is TRBV30, the J call TRBJ2-4; 7 nucleotides agree with TRBD2. The CDR3 consists of 13 residues. Looked up from germline, CDR1 is GTSNPN and CDR2 is SVGIG (reference sequence). Losses at the gene ends were 5 bases for V and 7 bases for J; bases not matched to a gene: 8.

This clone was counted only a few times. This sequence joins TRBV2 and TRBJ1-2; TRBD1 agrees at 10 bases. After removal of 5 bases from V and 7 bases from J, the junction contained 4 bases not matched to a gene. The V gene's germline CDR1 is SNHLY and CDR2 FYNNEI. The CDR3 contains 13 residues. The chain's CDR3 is CASSRQGAPGYTF. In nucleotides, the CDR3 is TGTGCCAGCAGTCGACAGGGGGCGCCTGGCTACACCTTC.

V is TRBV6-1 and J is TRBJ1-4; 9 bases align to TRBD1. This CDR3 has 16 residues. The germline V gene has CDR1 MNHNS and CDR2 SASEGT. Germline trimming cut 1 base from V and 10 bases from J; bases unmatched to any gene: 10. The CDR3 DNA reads TGTGCCAGCAGTGAAGTAGGAGGGACAGGGTTTGGAAAACTGTTTTTT. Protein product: CASSEVGGTGFGKLFF.

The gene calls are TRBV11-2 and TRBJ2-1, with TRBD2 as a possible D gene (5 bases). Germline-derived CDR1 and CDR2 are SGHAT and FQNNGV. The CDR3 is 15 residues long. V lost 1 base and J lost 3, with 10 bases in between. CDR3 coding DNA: TGTGCCAGCAGCTTAGGAGCGGAAATCTACAATGAGCAGTTCTTC. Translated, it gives CASSLGAEIYNEQFF.

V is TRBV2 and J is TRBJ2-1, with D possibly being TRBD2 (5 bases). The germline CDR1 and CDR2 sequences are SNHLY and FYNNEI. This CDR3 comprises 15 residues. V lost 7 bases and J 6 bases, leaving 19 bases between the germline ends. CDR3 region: CASMSGIARGNEQFF. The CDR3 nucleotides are TGTGCCAGCATGTCTGGTATAGCCCGGGGCAATGAGCAGTTCTTC.

This chain's CDR3 is CASSVTGGEQYF. The CDR3 DNA reads as TGCGCCAGCAGCGTGACAGGGGGTGAGCAGTACTTC. The genes are TRBV5-1 and TRBJ2-7; 9 nucleotides line up with TRBD1. Trimming took 4 bases from V and 7 from J; bases not matched to a gene: 3. Per germline, CDR1 SGHRS and CDR2 YFSETQ. The CDR3 spans 12 residues.

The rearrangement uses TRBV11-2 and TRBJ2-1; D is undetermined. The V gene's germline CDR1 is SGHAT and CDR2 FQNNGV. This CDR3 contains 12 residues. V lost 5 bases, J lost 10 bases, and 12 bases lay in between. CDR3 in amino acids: CASSLSGGEQFF. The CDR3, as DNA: TGTGCCAGCAGCCTCTCCGGCGGCGAGCAGTTCTTC.

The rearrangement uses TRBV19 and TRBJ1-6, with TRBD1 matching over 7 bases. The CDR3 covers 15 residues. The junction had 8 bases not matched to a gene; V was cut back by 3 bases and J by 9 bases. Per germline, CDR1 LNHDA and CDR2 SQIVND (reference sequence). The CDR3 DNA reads TGTGCCAGTAGTATTCGGGACAGAGAACGTTCACCCCTCCACTTT. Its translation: CASSIRDRERSPLHF.

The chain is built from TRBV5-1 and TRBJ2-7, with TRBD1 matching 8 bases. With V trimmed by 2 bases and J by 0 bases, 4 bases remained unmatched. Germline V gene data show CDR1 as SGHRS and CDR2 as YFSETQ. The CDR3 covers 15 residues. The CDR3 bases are TGCGCCAGCAGCTTAAGGACAGGGCCCTCCTACGAGCAGTACTTC. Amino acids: CASSLRTGPSYEQYF.

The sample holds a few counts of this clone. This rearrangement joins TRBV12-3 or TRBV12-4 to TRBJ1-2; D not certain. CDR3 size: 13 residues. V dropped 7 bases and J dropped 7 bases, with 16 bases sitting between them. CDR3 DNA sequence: TGTGCCAGCACCAACGGAGGGCCGGGTGGCTACACCTTC. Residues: CASTNGGPGGYTF.

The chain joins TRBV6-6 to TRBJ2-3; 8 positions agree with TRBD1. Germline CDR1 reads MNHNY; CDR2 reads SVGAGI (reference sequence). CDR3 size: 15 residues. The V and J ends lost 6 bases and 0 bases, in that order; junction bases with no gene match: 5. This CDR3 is CASRLDRGSTDTQYF. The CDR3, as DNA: TGTGCCAGCAGACTCGACAGGGGTAGCACAGATACGCAGTATTTT.

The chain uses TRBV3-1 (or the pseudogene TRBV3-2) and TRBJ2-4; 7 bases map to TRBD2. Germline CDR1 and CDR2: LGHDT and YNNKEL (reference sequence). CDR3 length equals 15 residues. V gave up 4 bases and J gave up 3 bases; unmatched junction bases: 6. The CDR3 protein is CASSREQRDKNIQYF. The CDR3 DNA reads TGTGCCAGCAGCCGCGAACAGCGGGACAAAAACATTCAGTACTTC.

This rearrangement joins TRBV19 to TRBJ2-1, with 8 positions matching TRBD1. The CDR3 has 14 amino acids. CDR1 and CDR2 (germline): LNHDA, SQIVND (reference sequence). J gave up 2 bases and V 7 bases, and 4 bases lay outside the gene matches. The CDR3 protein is CASTDRGPYNEQFF. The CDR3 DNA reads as TGTGCCAGTACCGACAGGGGTCCCTACAATGAGCAGTTCTTC.

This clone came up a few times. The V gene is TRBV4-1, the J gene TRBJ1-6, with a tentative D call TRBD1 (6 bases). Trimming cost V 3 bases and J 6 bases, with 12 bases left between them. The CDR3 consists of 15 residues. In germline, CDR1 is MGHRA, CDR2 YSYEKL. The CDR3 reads CASSQTQGRNSPLHF. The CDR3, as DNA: TGCGCCAGCAGCCAGACACAGGGTCGTAATTCACCCCTCCACTTT.

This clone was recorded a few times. The CDR3: CASSVGSGGQPQHF. The CDR3 DNA sequence: TGTGCCAGCAGCGTAGGGTCCGGGGGACAGCCCCAGCATTTT. The chain uses TRBV9 and TRBJ1-5; D is perhaps TRBD1 (5 bases). This CDR3 is built from 14 residues. The V gene lost 0 bases and the J gene lost 7 bases, with 11 bases spanning the gap. Germline CDR1 SGDLS, CDR2 YYNGEE.

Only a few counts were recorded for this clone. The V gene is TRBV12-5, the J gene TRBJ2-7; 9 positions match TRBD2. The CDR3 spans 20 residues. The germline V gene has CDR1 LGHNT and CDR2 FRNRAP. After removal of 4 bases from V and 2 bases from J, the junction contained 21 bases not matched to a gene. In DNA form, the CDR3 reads TGTGCTAGTGGTTCTCTATCTGGGCTAGCGGGAATACGCCTTACCTACGAGCAGTACTTC. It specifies CASGSLSGLAGIRLTYEQYF.

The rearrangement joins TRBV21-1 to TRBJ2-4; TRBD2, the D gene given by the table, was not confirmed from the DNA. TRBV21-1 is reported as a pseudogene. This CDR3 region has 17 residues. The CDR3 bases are TGTGCCAGCAGCAAAGCGCTCTCGGTGGGCAGGGAGGACATTCAGTACTTC. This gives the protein CASSKALSVGREDIQYF.

The CDR3 reads CASSPPSSGELFF. As DNA, the CDR3 is TGTGCCAGCTCACCACCTAGTTCCGGGGAGCTGTTTTTT. The chain employs TRBV18 and TRBJ2-2; D gene uncertain. Germline V gives CDR1 KGHSH, CDR2 LQKENI. The CDR3 is made up of 13 amino acids. V lost 0 bases and J 6 bases, leaving 5 bases between the germline ends.

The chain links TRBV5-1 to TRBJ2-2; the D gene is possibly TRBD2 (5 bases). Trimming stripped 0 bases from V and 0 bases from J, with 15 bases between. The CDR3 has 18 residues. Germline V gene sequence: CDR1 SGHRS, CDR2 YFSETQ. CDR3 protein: CASSLVGLRMANTGELFF. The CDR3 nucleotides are TGCGCCAGCAGCTTGGTCGGACTCCGGATGGCGAACACCGGGGAGCTGTTTTTT.

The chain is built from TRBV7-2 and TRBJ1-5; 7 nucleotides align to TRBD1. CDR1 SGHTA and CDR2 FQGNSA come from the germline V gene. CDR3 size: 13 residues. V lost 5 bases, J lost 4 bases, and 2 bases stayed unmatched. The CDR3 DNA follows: TGTGCCAGCAGCGCGGGACAGAATCAGCCCCAGCATTTT. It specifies CASSAGQNQPQHF.

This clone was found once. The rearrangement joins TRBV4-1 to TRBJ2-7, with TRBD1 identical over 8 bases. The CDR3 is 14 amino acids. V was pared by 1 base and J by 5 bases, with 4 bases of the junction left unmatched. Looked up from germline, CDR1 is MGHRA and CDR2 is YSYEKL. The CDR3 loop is CASSQGTGSHEQYF. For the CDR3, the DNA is TGCGCCAGCAGCCAAGGGACAGGGAGCCACGAGCAGTACTTC.

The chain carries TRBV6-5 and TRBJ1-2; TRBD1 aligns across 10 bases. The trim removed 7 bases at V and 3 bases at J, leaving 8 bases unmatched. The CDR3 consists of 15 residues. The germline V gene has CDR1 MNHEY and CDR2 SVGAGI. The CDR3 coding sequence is TGTGCCAGCACCCCGGGACAGGGGATTTACTATGGCTACACCTTC. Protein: CASTPGQGIYYGYTF.

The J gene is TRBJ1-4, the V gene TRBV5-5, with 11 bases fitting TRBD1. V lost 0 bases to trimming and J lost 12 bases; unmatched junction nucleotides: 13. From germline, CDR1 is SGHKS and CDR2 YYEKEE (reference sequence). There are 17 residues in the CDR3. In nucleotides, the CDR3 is TGTGCCAGCAGCTTGGCCGGATCTGGACAGGGGGCAGTAGAACTGTTTTTT. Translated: CASSLAGSGQGAVELFF. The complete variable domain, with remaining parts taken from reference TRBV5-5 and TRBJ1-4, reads DAGVTQSPTHLIKTRGQQVTLRCSPISGHKSVSWYQQVLGQGPQFIFQYYEKEERGRGNFPDRFSARQFPNYSSELNVNALLLGDSALYLCASSLAGSGQGAVELFFGSGTQLSVL.

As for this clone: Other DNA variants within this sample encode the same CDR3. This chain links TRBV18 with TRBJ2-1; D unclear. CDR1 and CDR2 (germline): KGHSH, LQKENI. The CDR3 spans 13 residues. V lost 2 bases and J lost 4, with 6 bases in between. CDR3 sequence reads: CASSPTTYNEQFF. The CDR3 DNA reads TGTGCCAGCTCACCAACAACATACAATGAGCAGTTCTTC.